The 25 T cell receptor beta chains given below trace back to one sample, sequenced in a study of blood T cell repertoires in COVID-19. Some clones are missing from TCRdb's copy, which holds only in-frame ones; the method was immunoSEQ multiplex PCR. The table lists about 140,000 clones, 60% to 85% of them singletons, with over 15% in the top ten. Material: peripheral blood. Receptors originate from a man aged 50-60 years with acute or convalescent COVID-19.

In this sample, this clone turned up once. V gene TRBV5-1 combines with J gene TRBJ1-1; no clear D gene. V lost 4 bases and J 1 base, leaving 8 bases between the germline ends. The CDR3 covers 13 residues. Germline loops: CDR1 SGHRS, CDR2 YFSETQ. CDR3 in amino acids: CASSPLRNTEAFF. In DNA form, the CDR3 reads TGCGCCAGCAGCCCTCTGAGGAACACTGAAGCTTTCTTT.

This clone has a single count. This chain connects TRBV28 to TRBJ1-1; a weak D match, TRBD1 (6 bases). The germline V gene has CDR1 MDHEN and CDR2 SYDVKM. The CDR3 has 14 residues. V was pared by 5 bases and J by 2 bases, with 12 bases between. The CDR3 region has the DNA TGTGCCAGCAGTATACAGGGTGGAAACACTGAAGCTTTCTTT. It encodes CASSIQGGNTEAFF.

The V gene is TRBV5-1, the J gene TRBJ2-5; weak D call: TRBD1 (6 bases). CDR1 SGHRS and CDR2 YFSETQ come from the germline V gene. CDR3 length: 15 amino acids. Trimming took 0 bases from V and 2 from J, leaving 11 bases between them. The CDR3 bases are TGCGCCAGCAGCTTGGAAGTAGGGACACAAGAGACCCAGTACTTC. This encodes CASSLEVGTQETQYF.

This chain connects TRBV30 to TRBJ1-3; tentatively, D is TRBD1 (5 bases). Germline loops: CDR1 GTSNPN, CDR2 SVGIG (reference sequence). The CDR3 contains 17 residues. Between the trimmed V and J ends, which lost 1 base and 1 base, there was a span of 17 bases. Here the CDR3 reads CAWSAFTTAYSGNTIYF. CDR3 DNA: TGTGCCTGGAGTGCCTTCACGACAGCGTATTCTGGAAACACCATATATTTT.

The chain is built from TRBV11-2 and TRBJ2-1; 12 bases map to TRBD2. Trimming took 3 bases from V and 9 from J; bases not matched to a gene: 12. CDR1 is SGHAT, CDR2 FQNNGV, per germline. The CDR3 contains 17 residues. CDR3 loop: CASSLKLLAGGSGEQFF. Written as DNA, the CDR3 is TGTGCCAGCAGCTTGAAACTGCTAGCGGGGGGGTCGGGTGAGCAGTTCTTC.

Turning to this clone: The same CDR3 is also encoded by other DNA sequences in this sample. The V gene is TRBV24-1, the J gene TRBJ2-5, with D possibly matching TRBD1 (6 bases). The CDR3 covers 15 residues. V was shortened by 4 bases and J by 2 bases, with 13 bases between the two germline ends. Germline-derived CDR1 and CDR2 are KGHDR and SFDVKD. DNA for the CDR3: TGTGCCACCAGTGACCCTAGGACAGAACAAGAGACCCAGTACTTC. This gives the protein CATSDPRTEQETQYF.

This clone was detected a few times. The V gene is TRBV15, the J gene TRBJ1-2; D unclear. This CDR3 is built from 18 residues. Trimming took 8 bases from V and 0 from J, leaving 25 bases between them. Germline CDR1 is LNHNV and CDR2 is YYDKDF (reference sequence). The CDR3 DNA follows: TGTGCCACCCGGAGGGAGGGTCCCGGCTTCCTCTCTAACTATGGCTACACCTTC. Translating gives CATRREGPGFLSNYGYTF.

The V call is TRBV6-5, the J call TRBJ1-1, with D possibly matching TRBD1 (6 bases). The CDR3 totals 12 residues. The germline V gene encodes CDR1 MNHEY and CDR2 SVGAGI. The V gene lost 6 bases and the J gene lost 7 bases, with 12 bases spanning the gap. The CDR3 sequence: CASRHGQHEAFF. Written as DNA, the CDR3 is TGTGCCAGCAGACACGGACAGCATGAAGCTTTCTTT.

The V call is TRBV2, the J call TRBJ2-5, with D maybe TRBD2 (5 bases). The CDR3 contains 13 residues. The V end lost 4 bases, the J end lost 0 bases, and 6 bases lay between the germline ends. Germline CDR1 SNHLY, CDR2 FYNNEI. CDR3: CASSGGYQETQYF. CDR3 coding DNA: TGTGCCAGCAGTGGCGGGTACCAAGAGACCCAGTACTTC.

The J gene is TRBJ1-1, the V gene TRBV18; TRBD1 might be the D (6 bases). Germline-derived CDR1 and CDR2 are KGHSH and LQKENI. Trimming took 2 bases from V and 5 from J, leaving 21 bases between them. CDR3 length equals 17 residues. CDR3 loop: CASSPLSTRGKGTEAFF. The CDR3 DNA reads as TGTGCCAGCTCACCATTAAGTACCAGGGGTAAGGGGACTGAAGCTTTCTTT.

J is TRBJ1-2 and V is TRBV14; tentatively, D is TRBD1 (6 bases). The ends were cut back, 0 bases at V and 2 bases at J, with 10 bases in the middle. This CDR3 comprises 15 residues. Germline-derived CDR1 and CDR2 are SGHDN and FVKESK. The CDR3 region is CASSQDGGSNYGYTF. CDR3 nucleotides: TGTGCCAGCAGCCAAGATGGGGGCAGCAACTATGGCTACACCTTC.

The rearrangement joins TRBV29-1 to TRBJ2-2, with no clear D. The CDR3 length is 12 residues. The germline V gene encodes CDR1 SQVTM and CDR2 ANQGSEA. The CDR3 spells CSARRNTGELFF. The CDR3 nucleotides read TGCAGTGCCAGGCGGAACACCGGGGAGCTGTTTTTT.

The gene calls are TRBV21-1 and TRBJ1-2; TRBD1 is the table's D call and was not checked against the DNA. TRBV21-1 corresponds to a pseudogene. CDR3 length: 14 amino acids. The CDR3 here is CASSNPGKVYGYTF. The CDR3 bases are TGTGCCAGCAGCAACCCAGGGAAGGTCTATGGCTACACCTTC.

J is TRBJ1-3 and V is TRBV9, with no clear D. The germline CDR1 and CDR2 sequences are SGDLS and YYNGEE. V was cut by 4 bases and J by 0 bases, with 11 bases left in between. The CDR3 is 15 residues long. In nucleotides, the CDR3 is TGTGCCAGCAGCCCTACTCCGCTCTCTGGAAACACCATATATTTT. Residues: CASSPTPLSGNTIYF.

The gene calls are TRBV18 and TRBJ2-3, with 11 positions matching TRBD2. The CDR3 runs 20 residues. V lost 0 bases to trimming and J lost 0 bases; unmatched junction nucleotides: 11. CDR1 KGHSH and CDR2 LQKENI come from the germline V gene. The CDR3 DNA follows: TGTGCCAGCTCACCACCCCTCTGGGCTAGCGGGGGGACTAGCACAGATACGCAGTATTTT. Protein product: CASSPPLWASGGTSTDTQYF. Based on the CDR3 plus reference TRBV18 and TRBJ2-3, the full variable domain is NAGVMQNPRHLVRRRGQEARLRCSPMKGHSHVYWYRQLPEEGLKFMVYLQKENIIDESGMPKERFSAEFPKEGPSILRIQQVVRGDSAAYFCASSPPLWASGGTSTDTQYFGPGTRLTVL.

The rearrangement joins TRBV21-1 to TRBJ1-3; the listed D gene, TRBD1, was not tested against the DNA. TRBV21-1 represents a pseudogene. This CDR3 comprises 13 residues. The CDR3 nucleotides read TGTGCCAGCATTACAGGGAATGCAAACACCATATATTTT. Residues: CASITGNANTIYF.

This chain joins TRBV6-6 and TRBJ1-2; no clear D. The CDR3 consists of 14 residues. The germline V and J ends were trimmed by 2 bases and 7 bases, with 14 bases remaining between them. Germline CDR1 is MNHNY and CDR2 is SVGAGI (reference sequence). CDR3 DNA: TGTGCCAGCAGTTACAGTCCCTACGTTGGTGGCTACACCTTC. The encoded protein is CASSYSPYVGGYTF.

The CDR3 DNA reads as TGTGCCAGCAGCTTGACAGGGCGGACCCTCCAAGAGACCCAGTACTTC. Encoded protein: CASSLTGRTLQETQYF. The chain links TRBV5-4 to TRBJ2-5; tentative D call: TRBD1 (6 bases). This CDR3 has 16 residues. Trimming took off 1 base at V and 1 base at J, with 14 bases between the two ends. Germline V lookup: CDR1 SGHNT, CDR2 YYREEE (reference sequence).

This clone occurred once. The chain couples TRBV27 to TRBJ1-2; D is ambiguous. Germline V lookup: CDR1 MNHEY, CDR2 SMNVEV (reference sequence). V lost 3 bases and J lost 7, with 12 bases in between. This CDR3 is 13 amino acids long. The DNA of the CDR3 is TGTGCCAGCAGTTTTTCGGGTCTCTCTGGCTACACCTTC. The encoded protein is CASSFSGLSGYTF.

The rearrangement uses TRBV15 and TRBJ2-1; weak D call: TRBD1 (6 bases). Looked up from germline, CDR1 is LNHNV and CDR2 is YYDKDF (reference sequence). The CDR3 is 19 amino acids. V was clipped by 0 bases and J by 7 bases, with 25 bases between them. CDR3 in amino acids: CATSRDLVGWNRAENEQFF. The CDR3, as DNA: TGTGCCACCAGCAGAGATTTAGTTGGATGGAACAGGGCGGAGAATGAGCAGTTCTTC.

This chain uses TRBV12-3 or TRBV12-4 with TRBJ1-1; D is undetermined. The CDR3 loop spans 12 amino acids. V lost 6 bases, J lost 1 base, and 6 bases lay in between. In DNA form, the CDR3 reads TGTGCCAGCAGCGCAGGGAACACTGAAGCTTTCTTT. Protein: CASSAGNTEAFF.

The J gene is TRBJ2-5, the V gene TRBV23-1; TRBD1 aligns across 8 bases. TRBV23-1 qualifies as an ORF whose function is uncertain. The CDR3 has 15 amino acids. With 3 bases clipped from V and 2 bases from J, the junction kept 5 bases outside the gene matches. The CDR3 coding sequence is TGCGCCAGCAGTCACGCAGGGGGCCGGCAAGAGACCCAGTACTTC. It translates to CASSHAGGRQETQYF.

CDR3 region: CASRGDIDYGYTF. The CDR3 DNA sequence: TGTGCCAGCAGAGGGGACATAGACTATGGCTACACCTTC. The rearrangement links TRBV2 to TRBJ1-2; D possibly corresponds to TRBD1 (6 bases). Germline CDR1 SNHLY, CDR2 FYNNEI. This CDR3 has 13 amino acids. Trimming removed 6 bases at V and 3 bases at J, with 11 bases between.

V gene TRBV5-6 combines with J gene TRBJ1-2; D is unclear. The germline V gene has CDR1 SGHDT and CDR2 YYEEEE. Trimming removed 0 bases at V and 4 bases at J, with 13 bases between. The CDR3 extends over 15 amino acids. DNA of the CDR3: TGTGCCAGCAGCTTGGCTATTCAATGGAGCTATGGCTACACCTTC. Its translation is CASSLAIQWSYGYTF.

V gene TRBV5-1 combines with J gene TRBJ2-1; D remains ambiguous. The CDR3 spans 14 residues. Germline V CDR1 and CDR2: SGHRS, YFSETQ. Trimming removed 0 bases from V and 8 bases from J, with 12 bases in between. The CDR3 reads CASSLAVPRDEQFF. The CDR3 nucleotides read TGCGCCAGCAGCTTGGCTGTCCCTCGGGATGAGCAGTTCTTC.